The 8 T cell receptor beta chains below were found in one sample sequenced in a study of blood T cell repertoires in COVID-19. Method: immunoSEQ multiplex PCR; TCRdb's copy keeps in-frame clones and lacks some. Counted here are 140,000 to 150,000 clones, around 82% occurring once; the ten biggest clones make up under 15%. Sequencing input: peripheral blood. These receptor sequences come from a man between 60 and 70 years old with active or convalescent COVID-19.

The CDR3 DNA follows: TGTGCCAGCAGTCCCGGGACAGGGCACTACAATGAGCAGTTCTTC. Protein sequence: CASSPGTGHYNEQFF. The gene calls are TRBV28 and TRBJ2-1, with 9 bases lining up with TRBD1. The ends lost 5 bases at V and 3 bases at J; junction bases unmatched: 5. The CDR3 length is 15 residues. Germline V lookup: CDR1 MDHEN, CDR2 SYDVKM.

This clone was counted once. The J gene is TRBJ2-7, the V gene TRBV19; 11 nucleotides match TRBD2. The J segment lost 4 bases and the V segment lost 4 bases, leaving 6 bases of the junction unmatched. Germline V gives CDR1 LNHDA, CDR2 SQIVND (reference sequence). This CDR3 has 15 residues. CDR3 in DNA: TGTGCCAGTAGTACCAGGACTAGCGGGTTGTACGAGCAGTACTTC. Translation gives CASSTRTSGLYEQYF.

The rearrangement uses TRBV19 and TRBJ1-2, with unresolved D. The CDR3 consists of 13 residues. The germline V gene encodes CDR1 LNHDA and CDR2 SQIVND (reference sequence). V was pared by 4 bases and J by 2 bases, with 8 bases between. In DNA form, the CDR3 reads TGTGCCAGTAGTAGGGGAGCAAACTATGGCTACACCTTC. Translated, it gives CASSRGANYGYTF. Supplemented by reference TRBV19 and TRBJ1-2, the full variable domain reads DGGITQSPKYLFRKEGQNVTLSCEQNLNHDAMYWYRQDPGQGLRLIYYSQIVNDFQKGDIAEGYSVSREKKESFPLTVTSAQKNPTAFYLCASSRGANYGYTFGSGTRLTVV.

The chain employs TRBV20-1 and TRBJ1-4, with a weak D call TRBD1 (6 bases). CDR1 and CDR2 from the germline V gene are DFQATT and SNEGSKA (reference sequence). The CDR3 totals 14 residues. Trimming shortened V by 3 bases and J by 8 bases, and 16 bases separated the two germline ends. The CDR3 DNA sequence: TGCAGTGCTAGTCCGGACGAGGGGGTCGAAAAACTGTTTTTT. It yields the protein CSASPDEGVEKLFF.

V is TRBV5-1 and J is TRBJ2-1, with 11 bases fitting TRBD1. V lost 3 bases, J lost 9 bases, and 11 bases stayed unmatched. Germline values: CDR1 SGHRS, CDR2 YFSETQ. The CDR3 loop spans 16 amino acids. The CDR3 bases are TGCGCCAGCAGCTCCTCCGGTTGGACAGGGGGCGCTGAGCAGTTCTTC. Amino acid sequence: CASSSSGWTGGAEQFF. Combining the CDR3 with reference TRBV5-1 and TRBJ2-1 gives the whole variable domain KAGVTQTPRYLIKTRGQQVTLSCSPISGHRSVSWYQQTPGQGLQFLFEYFSETQRNKGNFPGRFSGRQFSNSRSEMNVSTLELGDSALYLCASSSSGWTGGAEQFFGPGTRLTVL.

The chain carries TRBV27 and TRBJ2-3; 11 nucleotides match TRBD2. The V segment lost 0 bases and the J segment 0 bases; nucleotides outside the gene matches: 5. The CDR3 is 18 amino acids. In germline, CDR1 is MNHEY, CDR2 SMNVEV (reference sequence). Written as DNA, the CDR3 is TGTGCCAGCAGTTTATCGGGGGGGACTAGCGGAAGCACAGATACGCAGTATTTT. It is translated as CASSLSGGTSGSTDTQYF.

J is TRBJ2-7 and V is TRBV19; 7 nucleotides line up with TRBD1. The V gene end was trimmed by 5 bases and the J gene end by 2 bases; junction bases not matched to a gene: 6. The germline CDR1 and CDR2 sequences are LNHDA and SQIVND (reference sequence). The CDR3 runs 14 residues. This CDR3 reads CASSPTGQTYEQYF. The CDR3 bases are TGTGCCAGTAGTCCCACGGGACAGACCTACGAGCAGTACTTC. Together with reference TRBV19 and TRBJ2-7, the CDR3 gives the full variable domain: DGGITQSPKYLFRKEGQNVTLSCEQNLNHDAMYWYRQDPGQGLRLIYYSQIVNDFQKGDIAEGYSVSREKKESFPLTVTSAQKNPTAFYLCASSPTGQTYEQYFGPGTRLTVT.

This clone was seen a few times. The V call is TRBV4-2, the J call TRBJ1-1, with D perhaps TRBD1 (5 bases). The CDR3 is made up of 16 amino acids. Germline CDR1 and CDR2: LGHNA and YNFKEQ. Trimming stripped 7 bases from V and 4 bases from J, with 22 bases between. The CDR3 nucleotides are TGTGCCAGCACCTTAGTCCCCGGGACGGAGGGCACTGAAGCTTTCTTT. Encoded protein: CASTLVPGTEGTEAFF.